This T cell receptor beta chain comes out of a study of cytomegalovirus exposure and HLA in healthy donors. Whole-study findings and limits: TCR sequences were mostly rare, though some public TCRs occurred in many donors.

A remark on this clone: Its antigen is currently unknown.

The PCR had 60 Vbeta and 13 Jbeta primers. Data came from immunoSEQ multiplex PCR; TCRdb stores just in-frame clones and leaves some out. The sample holds about 150,000 clones, roughly 80% seen once. The V gene lost 0 bases and the J gene lost 0 bases, with 7 bases spanning the gap. The CDR3 is 15 residues long. The V gene's germline CDR1 is SGHRS and CDR2 YFSETQ. The source of this sequence is a boy younger than 10 in good health and CMV-seronegative. Sequencing was carried out using PBMCs. V usage is TRBV5-1 and J usage is TRBJ1-3; D gene ambiguous. CDR3 nucleotide sequence: TGCGCCAGCAGCTTGGGGTCGGGCTCTGGAAACACCATATATTTT. Amino acids: CASSLGSGSGNTIYF.